This T cell receptor beta chain was profiled in a study of CD8 T cells in ankylosing spondylitis (dated 2017 in TCRdb). For the wider study: The study set out to find disease-linked TCR variants by profiling T cell receptor beta repertoires in ankylosing spondylitis patients and healthy donors. The full study cohort comprised 25 or so ankylosing spondylitis patients and roughly 100 healthy donors. Peripheral blood was sampled, and synovial fluid was also collected from ankylosing spondylitis patients. Study-wide conclusions, independent of this receptor: The disease-linked clones had a CD8+ phenotype and were found at relatively low frequencies in peripheral blood. Blood from ankylosing spondylitis patients appeared to be characterized by a TCR beta motif composed of under 10 highly homologous amino acid variants. Some motif variants were previously reported in synovial fluid and blood of reactive arthritis patients, suggesting common disease-initiation mechanisms. Significant enrichment of the disease-linked clones was reported in matched synovial fluid samples from ankylosing spondylitis patients.

This clonotype came up a few times. No antigen is known for it. No base quality values were provided; no much bigger clone lies one nucleotide off. Synovial fluid samples were paired with blood samples taken from the same ankylosing spondylitis patients. The sequencer was an Illumina HiSeq 2500. TCR beta libraries were prepared by quantitative 5'-RACE with molecular barcodes. The published analysis was carried out like this. To identify disease-linked TCR variants, a new computational method was used, one built on a probabilistic model of VDJ rearrangement. Using fastp at Q25 and MiXCR, TCRdb reprocessed the public reads and kept productive beta chains. CDR3 protein sequences are deduplicated, and each keeps its most common genes and DNA. TCRdb, not the original authors, processed these V and J calls. This sample gives about 64,000 distinct CDR3 sequences in total; around 6.4% of them show up just once. Together, the top ten hold roughly 5% of the sample.

V drops 6 bases and J drops 7 bases, leaving 12 bases in between. From its cysteine to its phenylalanine, the CDR3 spans 13 amino acids. Only the CDR3 region is kept as DNA, spanning 39 bases read in frame from base 1. Based on the germline V gene (reference sequence), the CDR1 and CDR2 sequences are LNHDA and SQIVND. The sample was synovial fluid, either unsorted or a sorted T cell fraction (not recorded which). Recombination connected TRBV19 to TRBJ2-2, with a tentative D call of TRBD1 or TRBD2, each matching 6 bases. This clonotype was sampled from a male donor with ankylosing spondylitis. The DNA sequence is given as TGTGCCAGTAGACCAAGGGGGGACGGGGAGCTGTTTTTT. This encodes CASRPRGDGELFF.